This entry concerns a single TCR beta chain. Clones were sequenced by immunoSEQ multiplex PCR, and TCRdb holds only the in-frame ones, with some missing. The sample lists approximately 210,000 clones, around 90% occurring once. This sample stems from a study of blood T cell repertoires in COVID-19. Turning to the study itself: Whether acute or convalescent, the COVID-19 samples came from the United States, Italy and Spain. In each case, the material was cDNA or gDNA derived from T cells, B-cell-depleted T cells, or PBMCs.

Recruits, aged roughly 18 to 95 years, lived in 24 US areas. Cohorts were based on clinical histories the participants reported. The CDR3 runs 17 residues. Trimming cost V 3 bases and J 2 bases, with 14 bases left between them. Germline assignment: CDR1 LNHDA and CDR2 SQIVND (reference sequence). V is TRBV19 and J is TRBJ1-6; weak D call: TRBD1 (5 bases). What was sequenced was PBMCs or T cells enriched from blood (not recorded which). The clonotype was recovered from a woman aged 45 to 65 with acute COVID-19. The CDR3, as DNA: TGTGCCAGTAGTATGGTCGGGACTCCAGCCTATAATTCACCCCTCCACTTT. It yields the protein CASSMVGTPAYNSPLHF.